This T cell receptor (beta chain) was identified during a study of blood T cell repertoires in COVID-19. As for the study in general: COVID-19 samples collected from the United States, Italy and Spain covered acute and convalescent phases. T cells, B-cell-depleted T cells, or PBMCs provided the cDNA or gDNA that served as material.

Authors' data handling: Using reference gene primer amplification, nucleated cell counts were estimated. TCRdb keeps only in-frame clones here, not all; method: immunoSEQ multiplex PCR. The V and J calls and the clone size are those of that table, but D and trimming were determined from the DNA. The table records approximately 170,000 clones, approximately 87% of them present only once. Germline CDR1 reads GTSNPN; CDR2 reads SVGIG (reference sequence). Trimming cost V 2 bases and J 4 bases, with 15 bases left between them. The CDR3 has 15 amino acids. This clone was detected a few times. The specimen sequenced was peripheral blood. This chain joins TRBV30 and TRBJ1-5; maybe TRBD1 (5 bases). This TCR was sampled from a woman in her 70s with acute or convalescent COVID-19. CDR3 sequence: CAWSIQGGLNQPQHF. CDR3 coding DNA: TGTGCCTGGAGTATCCAGGGAGGGTTAAATCAGCCCCAGCATTTT.